Listed here is a single T cell receptor (beta chain). Its target is unknown. The sample originates from a study of T cell responses to AZD1222 COVID-19 vaccine. This CDR3 contains 12 residues. Germline CDR1 SNHLY, CDR2 FYNNEI. After removal of 8 bases from V and 4 bases from J, the junction contained 3 bases not matched to a gene. The study's findings and limits: It should be noted that donors were predominantly white British and more often female, and clonal diversity was possibly underestimated.

Assay: immunoSEQ multiplex PCR; the TCRdb copy retains only in-frame clones and omits some. Of roughly 190,000 clones in the sample, 85% to 95% were seen once. Sequenced here: peripheral blood, sampled on day 0 of AZD1222 vaccination. The sequence was obtained from an adult in good health. V and J are TRBV2 and TRBJ2-5, with 8 bases identical to TRBD1. The CDR3 DNA follows: TGTGCCAGCCCTGGGACAGGAGAGACCCAGTACTTC. This gives the protein CASPGTGETQYF.